The rows below give T cell receptor beta chains drawn from one sample of a study of T cells of healthy individuals. TCRdb itself ran the 5' RACE reads through MiXCR, one entry per CDR3 protein. The data hold fewer than 70,000 distinct CDR3 sequences, with roughly 14% observed a single time. The receptors stem from a human donor in good health. Each CDR3 is given with its conserved first and last residue. The D gene is left open where the match is weak. Clone size is shown for a subset of rows, as once, few, many or a class of expanded clone.

D	size	V	J	DNA	CDR3
TRBD2	few	TRBV3-1	TRBJ2-5	TGTGCCAGCAGCTTAGGGACTAGCGGGGGGGAGACCCAGTACTTC	CASSLGTSGGETQYF
.	many	TRBV7-8	TRBJ2-5	TGTGCCAGCAGCTTAGCTTATAAGCGGCAAGAGACCCAGTACTTC	CASSLAYKRQETQYF
TRBD2	many	TRBV20-1	TRBJ2-4	TGCAGTGCTAGGCAACCGGGACTAGCGGCCAAAAACATTCAGTACTTC	CSARQPGLAAKNIQYF
.	many	TRBV12-3/TRBV12-4	TRBJ1-6	TGTGCCAGCAGGGCCCGGGACGGTTATAATTCACCCCTCCACTTT	CASRARDGYNSPLHF
TRBD2	many	TRBV24-1	TRBJ2-3	TGTGCCACCAGTGTTGGGAGCGGGAGTACAGATACGCAGTATTTT	CATSVGSGSTDTQYF
TRBD2	many	TRBV7-2	TRBJ2-3	TGTGCCAGCAGCTGGACTAGCGGGGGGGCAGATACGCAGTATTTT	CASSWTSGGADTQYF
TRBD1	.	TRBV7-9	TRBJ2-7	TGTGCCAGCAGCCCCCCCGGGACAGCCTACGAGCAGTACTTC	CASSPPGTAYEQYF
.	many	TRBV19	TRBJ2-7	TGTGCCAGTAGTATTGGAACAGGTACTCGGGAGCAGTACTTC	CASSIGTGTREQYF
.	many	TRBV5-1	TRBJ2-7	TGCGCCAGCAGCTTAAGGGGAGCCTACGAGCAGTACTTC	CASSLRGAYEQYF
.	many	TRBV19	TRBJ1-3	TGTGCCAGTACCCCCGGACACTACTCTGGAAACACCATATATTTT	CASTPGHYSGNTIYF
.	few	TRBV5-1	TRBJ1-1	TGCGCCAGCAGCTACCAATCGGATACTGAAGCTTTCTTT	CASSYQSDTEAFF
.	.	TRBV20-1	TRBJ1-2	TGCAGTGCGAGGCCCTACAGCGGCTACACCTTC	CSARPYSGYTF
TRBD1	many	TRBV19	TRBJ2-5	TGTGCCAGTAGTATTGGGGACAGCCAAGAGACCCAGTACTTC	CASSIGDSQETQYF
TRBD1	few	TRBV29-1	TRBJ2-3	TGCAGCGTTGAACAGGGGGCGAGAGATACGCAGTATTTT	CSVEQGARDTQYF
.	many	TRBV7-2	TRBJ1-4	TGTGCCAGCAGCTTCGGGGCAGGCGCAACTAATGAAAAACTGTTTTTT	CASSFGAGATNEKLFF
.	.	TRBV21-1	TRBJ2-3	TGTGCCAGCAGCACCAGGGACAGCTACACAGATACGCAGTATTTT	CASSTRDSYTDTQYF
.	many	TRBV3-2	TRBJ2-1	TGTGCCAGCAGCCCAACCCGGGACAAATTCTTC	CASSPTRDKFF
TRBD1	.	TRBV4-1	TRBJ1-4	TGCGCCAGCAGCCAAGACGCTTGGCAGGGGGCTGACGAAAAACTGTTTTTT	CASSQDAWQGADEKLFF
.	.	TRBV24-1	TRBJ2-3	TGTGCCACCAGTGACGCCAGCTATCAGGTGGTGGGGGGAGATACGCAGTATTTT	CATSDASYQVVGGDTQYF
.	many	TRBV20-1	TRBJ1-1	TGCAGTGCTAGAGATGGGGGGAGGGAGGCTTTCTTT	CSARDGGREAFF
TRBD1	.	TRBV29-1	TRBJ2-3	TGCAGCGTCACAGGGGACAAAGATACGCAGTATTTT	CSVTGDKDTQYF
TRBD1	.	TRBV29-1	TRBJ2-7	TGCAGCGTTTTGGGACAGGGTTACAACGAGCAGTACTTC	CSVLGQGYNEQYF